The table lists the clone carrying this TCR beta chain with a few counts. TCRdb re-derived calls from the PCR reads in MiXCR, one entry per CDR3 protein. The profile shows some 650,000 distinct CDR3 sequences, about 20% of them singletons. These data come from a study of molecular identifiers for immune sequencing clone quantification. The CDR3 extends over 13 amino acids. CDR1 and CDR2 from the germline V gene are MDHEN and SYDVKM. With 3 bases removed from V and 3 bases from J, the gap between germline ends came to 8 bases. Libraries used roughly 18,000 to 1,000,000 sorted naive CD8 T cells and 10%, 30% or 50% RNA input.

Sequenced: naive CD8+ T cells from blood, with Jurkat cell RNA spiked in. Subset denoted: FACS-sorted CD8+CD4-CCR7+CD45RA+ naive T cells. The receptor comes from a human donor in good health. Some libraries in this study had Jurkat cell RNA spiked in. The V and J genes are TRBV28 and TRBJ2-5; possibly TRBD2 for D (5 bases). CDR3: CASSLMEEETQYF. DNA of the CDR3: TGTGCCAGCAGTTTGATGGAGGAAGAGACCCAGTACTTC.